This entry concerns a single T cell receptor (beta chain). The record originates from a study of blood T cell repertoires in COVID-19. The overall study: The United States, Italy and Spain were the sources of the acute and convalescent COVID-19 samples. T cells, B-cell-depleted T cells, or PBMCs provided the cDNA or gDNA that served as material.

Trimming removed 6 bases from V and 4 bases from J; junction bases left unmatched: 8. CDR1 and CDR2 from the germline V gene are LNHDA and SQIVND (reference sequence). This CDR3 region has 16 residues. Libraries were prepared by immunoSEQ multiplex PCR; TCRdb keeps only in-frame clonotypes and omits some of them. The data show roughly 190,000 clones, about 81% seen once. Material: peripheral blood. The TCR comes from a man younger than 45 with active or convalescent COVID-19. V gene TRBV19 combines with J gene TRBJ2-1; TRBD2 matches at 11 bases. For the CDR3, the DNA is TGTGCCAGTAGGGTCGGGAGACTAGCGGGGTACAATGAGCAGTTCTTC. This translates into CASRVGRLAGYNEQFF.